This is a list of T cell receptor beta chains from one sample in a study of blood T cell repertoires in COVID-19. The method was immunoSEQ multiplex PCR; TCRdb's version includes in-frame clones alone and lacks a portion of them. Here the sample spans 50,000 to 60,000 clones, roughly 86% being singletons. Sequenced: peripheral blood. These TCRs come from a man aged 35 to 55 with COVID-19, enrolled during active disease. CDR3s include the opening cysteine and the closing phenylalanine or tryptophan. D genes are given only for firm matches. Only some rows state a clone size, as once, few, many or a class for expanded clones.

-	-	TRBJ2-3	TRBV24-1	CATSDVSGESTDTQYF	TGTGCCACCAGTGACGTCTCAGGGGAGAGCACAGATACGCAGTATTTT
-	-	TRBJ1-4	TRBV29-1	CSVERPGSNEKLFF	TGCAGCGTTGAACGCCCAGGGTCGAATGAAAAACTGTTTTTT
-	TRBD1	TRBJ2-5	TRBV7-2	CASSYARGETQYF	TGTGCCAGCAGCTATGCCAGGGGGGAGACCCAGTACTTC
once	TRBD2	TRBJ2-3	TRBV19	CASSIAKGGSTDTQYF	TGTGCCAGTAGTATAGCTAAGGGAGGGAGCACAGATACGCAGTATTTT
-	-	TRBJ1-6	TRBV5-4	CASSKDRPGPNSPLHF	TGTGCCAGCAGCAAGGATCGTCCAGGGCCAAATTCACCCCTCCACTTT
once	-	TRBJ2-5	TRBV5-1	CASSLNSPEETQYF	TGCGCCAGCAGCTTGAACAGCCCAGAAGAGACCCAGTACTTC
-	TRBD1	TRBJ2-7	TRBV12-5	CASGLTGVDEQYF	TGTGCTAGTGGTTTGACAGGGGTGGATGAGCAGTACTTC
-	-	TRBJ2-1	TRBV5-1	CASSLGYSGQSSYNEQFF	TGCGCCAGCAGCTTGGGGTATAGCGGACAAAGCTCCTACAATGAGCAGTTCTTC
-	-	TRBJ2-7	TRBV30	CAWSGGYEQYF	TGTGCCTGGAGTGGAGGGTACGAGCAGTACTTC
-	-	TRBJ1-4	TRBV2	CASSRRGPPNEKLFF	TGTGCCAGCAGTCGCAGGGGCCCCCCTAATGAAAAACTGTTTTTT
few	TRBD1	TRBJ2-3	TRBV4-1	CASSRSTGTLTDTQYF	TGCGCCAGCAGCCGCTCGACAGGGACCCTCACAGATACGCAGTATTTT
-	-	TRBJ1-1	TRBV14	CASSQEGRVLEAFF	TGTGCCAGCAGCCAAGAAGGGAGGGTCCTTGAAGCTTTCTTT
few	TRBD2	TRBJ2-2	TRBV27	CASRSGGPGELFF	TGTGCCAGCAGATCGGGAGGGCCCGGGGAGCTGTTTTTT
-	-	TRBJ2-5	TRBV27	CASSSLYQETQYF	TGTGCCAGCAGTTCCCTGTACCAAGAGACCCAGTACTTC
-	TRBD1	TRBJ1-2	TRBV2	CASSGDSPFFYGYTF	TGTGCCAGCAGTGGGGACAGCCCTTTTTTCTATGGCTACACCTTC
once	-	TRBJ1-1	TRBV30	CASQFTEAFF	TGTGCCAGTCAGTTTACTGAAGCTTTCTTT
-	-	TRBJ2-3	TRBV5-4	CASSTRTITDTQYF	TGTGCCAGCAGCACCCGGACAATCACAGATACGCAGTATTTT
-	TRBD1	TRBJ2-7	TRBV5-1	CASSWTTGGSYEQYF	TGCGCCAGCAGCTGGACGACAGGGGGCTCCTACGAGCAGTACTTC
-	-	TRBJ1-4	TRBV10-3	CAISDAAKGVAEKLFF	TGTGCCATCAGTGATGCCGCGAAGGGGGTTGCTGAAAAACTGTTTTTT
-	TRBD2	TRBJ2-7	TRBV2	CASRPAGGRSYEQYF	TGTGCCAGCAGGCCTGCGGGGGGGCGTTCCTACGAGCAGTACTTC
few	-	TRBJ1-1	TRBV4-1	CASSPREGGTEAFF	TGCGCCAGCAGCCCTCGAGAAGGGGGCACTGAAGCTTTCTTT
-	-	TRBJ2-1	TRBV7-6	CASSLDVGASGLSYNEQFF	TGTGCCAGCAGCTTGGACGTGGGGGCTAGCGGACTTTCCTACAATGAGCAGTTCTTC
-	-	TRBJ2-1	TRBV1	CTSSQGLAGGLFSYNEQFF	TGCACCAGCAGCCAAGGACTAGCGGGAGGGCTATTCTCCTACAATGAGCAGTTCTTC
-	TRBD2	TRBJ2-3	TRBV9	CASSTGLAENTDTQYF	TGTGCCAGCAGCACGGGACTAGCGGAGAACACAGATACGCAGTATTTT
-	TRBD1	TRBJ1-6	TRBV28	CASSSTGGDSPLHF	TGTGCCAGCAGTTCGACAGGGGGAGATTCACCCCTCCACTTT
-	TRBD1	TRBJ2-7	TRBV5-1	CASSPGQGARYEQYF	TGCGCCAGCAGCCCGGGACAGGGGGCGCGTTACGAGCAGTACTTC
-	TRBD1	TRBJ1-2	TRBV3-1/TRBV3-2	CASSPDRGRGYTF	TGTGCCAGCAGCCCGGACAGGGGTCGTGGCTACACCTTC